These 32 T cell receptor beta chains originate from one sample sequenced in a study of early T cells in non-severe SARS-CoV-2 infection. MiXCR, applied by TCRdb to the 5' RACE reads, yields one record per CDR3 protein. The sample lists roughly 80,000 distinct CDR3 sequences; about 11% were seen once. Sequenced here: whole blood, sampled at baseline. The receptor set was obtained from an adult who was a healthcare worker with PCR-confirmed SARS-CoV-2 infection or an uninfected control (not recorded which).

This clonotype appeared a few times. V usage is TRBV7-2 and J usage is TRBJ1-5; D is possibly TRBD1 (5 bases). CDR1 SGHTA and CDR2 FQGNSA come from the germline V gene. The CDR3 is 15 amino acids. Trimming left V 3 bases short and J 0 bases short, with 9 bases between. In DNA, the CDR3 is TGTGCCAGCAGCTTTCAGGGATATAGCAATCAGCCCCAGCATTTT. It is translated as CASSFQGYSNQPQHF.

This clonotype was recorded a few times. This rearrangement joins TRBV5-5 to TRBJ2-3, with TRBD1 matching 8 bases. Germline assignment: CDR1 SGHKS and CDR2 YYEKEE (reference sequence). The CDR3 length is 14 residues. V shed 4 bases, J shed 6 bases, and the junction held 7 bases outside the gene matches. The CDR3 spells CASSTGQGPDTQYF. The DNA of the CDR3 is TGTGCCAGCAGCACCGGACAGGGACCCGATACGCAGTATTTT. The full variable domain, its missing parts supplied by reference TRBV5-5 and TRBJ2-3, is DAGVTQSPTHLIKTRGQQVTLRCSPISGHKSVSWYQQVLGQGPQFIFQYYEKEERGRGNFPDRFSARQFPNYSSELNVNALLLGDSALYLCASSTGQGPDTQYFGPGTRLTVL.

The chain combines TRBV7-9 with TRBJ1-1, with D perhaps matching TRBD1 (5 bases). The CDR3 sequence is 14 residues long. Per germline, CDR1 SEHNR and CDR2 FQNEAQ (reference sequence). Between the trimmed V and J ends, which lost 1 base and 7 bases, there was a span of 13 bases. The CDR3 DNA reads TGTGCCAGCAGCTTAGTCAGGGAGGGGAGTGAAGCTTTCTTT. Its translation is CASSLVREGSEAFF.

This clonotype has just a few counts. V is TRBV14 and J is TRBJ2-2; 8 bases fit TRBD2. This CDR3 region has 15 residues. From germline, CDR1 is SGHDN and CDR2 FVKESK. Trimming at V came to 2 bases and at J to 6 bases, leaving 5 bases not matched to a gene. In DNA, the CDR3 is TGTGCCAGCAGCCAACGGTTCGGGGGGGCCGGGGAGCTGTTTTTT. Protein product: CASSQRFGGAGELFF.

This clonotype turned up a few times. The chain's CDR3 is CASSPRDRDTEAFF. CDR3 nucleotide sequence: TGTGCCAGCAGCCCCCGGGACAGGGACACTGAAGCTTTCTTT. The chain recombines TRBV3-1 with TRBJ1-1; 9 nucleotides agree with TRBD1. CDR3 size: 14 residues. Germline V lookup: CDR1 LGHDT, CDR2 YNNKEL (reference sequence). The J segment lost 3 bases and the V segment lost 4 bases, leaving 3 bases of the junction unmatched.

V is TRBV9 and J is TRBJ2-1, with D unresolved. Germline V gene data show CDR1 as SGDLS and CDR2 as YYNGEE. Trimming took 0 bases from V and 3 from J, leaving 4 bases between them. The CDR3 is 13 amino acids. For the CDR3, the DNA is TGTGCCAGCAGCGTAGCTGTCTACAATGAGCAGTTCTTC. This codes for CASSVAVYNEQFF.

This clonotype was picked up many times. In DNA, the CDR3 is TGTGCCAGCTCCACGTTAGGACAGGGTTCCTACGAGCAGTACTTC. This translates into CASSTLGQGSYEQYF. J is TRBJ2-7 and V is TRBV18, with 8 bases aligning to TRBD1. The V and J ends lost 6 bases and 1 base, in that order; junction bases with no gene match: 8. The CDR3 is 15 amino acids. The germline V gene encodes CDR1 KGHSH and CDR2 LQKENI.

The table lists this clonotype with many counts. The gene calls are TRBV5-1 and TRBJ2-4; no definite D call. The CDR3 length is 16 residues. The V gene lost 6 bases and the J gene lost 8 bases, with 24 bases spanning the gap. Germline V CDR1 and CDR2: SGHRS, YFSETQ. The CDR3 DNA reads as TGCGCCAGCACCCTATGCAGGACCCCCCCGTCGGACATTCAGTACTTC. Protein sequence: CASTLCRTPPSDIQYF.

V is TRBV5-1 and J is TRBJ2-3; 12 bases are shared with TRBD2. The CDR3 length is 15 residues. V was pared by 3 bases and J by 8 bases, with 7 bases of the junction left unmatched. Per the germline V gene, CDR1 is SGHRS and CDR2 is YFSETQ. The DNA for the CDR3 is TGCGCCAGCAGCTCGACTAGCGGGGGACAGGCTACGCAGTATTTT. Translated: CASSSTSGGQATQYF. The full variable domain, its missing parts supplied by reference TRBV5-1 and TRBJ2-3, is KAGVTQTPRYLIKTRGQQVTLSCSPISGHRSVSWYQQTPGQGLQFLFEYFSETQRNKGNFPGRFSGRQFSNSRSEMNVSTLELGDSALYLCASSSTSGGQATQYFGPGTRLTVL.

This rearrangement joins TRBV29-1 to TRBJ2-3; perhaps D is TRBD1 or TRBD2 (6 bases each). The germline CDR1 and CDR2 sequences are SQVTM and ANQGSEA. This CDR3 contains 16 residues. The germline V and J ends were trimmed by 6 bases and 0 bases, with 19 bases remaining between them. The CDR3 sequence is CSVANLRGHSTDTQYF. Here the CDR3 DNA reads TGCAGCGTCGCAAACCTCCGGGGGCATAGCACAGATACGCAGTATTTT.

The chain carries TRBV12-3 or TRBV12-4 and TRBJ2-3, with 8 bases identical to TRBD2. Trimming cost V 6 bases and J 12 bases; bases outside gene matches: 8. The CDR3 loop spans 12 amino acids. The CDR3: CASSSGAGGQYF. The CDR3 DNA reads as TGTGCCAGCAGCTCGGGGGCGGGGGGCCAGTATTTT.

This clonotype was detected a few times. V usage is TRBV5-1 and J usage is TRBJ2-3; 13 bases agree with TRBD2. Germline V gives CDR1 SGHRS, CDR2 YFSETQ. The CDR3 has 16 residues. Trimming cost V 1 base and J 3 bases; bases outside gene matches: 2. The CDR3: CASSLSGLAGTDTQYF. CDR3 bases: TGCGCCAGCAGCTTGTCGGGACTAGCGGGGACAGATACGCAGTATTTT.

V usage is TRBV9 and J usage is TRBJ2-1; 7 bases line up with TRBD1. Germline lookup yields CDR1 SGDLS and CDR2 YYNGEE. V gave up 0 bases and J gave up 7 bases; unmatched junction bases: 13. This CDR3 is built from 17 residues. CDR3 sequence reads: CASSVETQDPRGNEQFF. CDR3 coding DNA: TGTGCCAGCAGCGTAGAGACCCAGGACCCCAGGGGGAATGAGCAGTTCTTC.

This clonotype was picked up many times. The chain links TRBV29-1 to TRBJ2-7, with 7 bases lining up with TRBD1. CDR3 length: 12 residues. The ends lost 7 bases at V and 3 bases at J; junction bases unmatched: 6. Germline V gene data show CDR1 as SQVTM and CDR2 as ANQGSEA. CDR3 amino acids: CSGGDSIYEQYF. The CDR3 region has the DNA TGCAGCGGAGGGGACAGTATCTACGAGCAGTACTTC.

V and J are TRBV7-8 and TRBJ1-5; no firm D call. The CDR3 is made up of 17 amino acids. The V gene lost 1 base and the J gene lost 6 bases, with 19 bases spanning the gap. Germline assignment: CDR1 SGHVS and CDR2 FQNEAQ. The CDR3 sequence is CASSLGAVSGLSQPQHF. CDR3 DNA: TGTGCCAGCAGCTTAGGTGCAGTCTCAGGCTTAAGTCAGCCCCAGCATTTT.

The J gene is TRBJ2-4, the V gene TRBV11-1, with D maybe TRBD2 (5 bases). Germline CDR1 SGHAT, CDR2 FQDESV (reference sequence). The CDR3 runs to 15 residues. V gave up 1 base and J gave up 0 bases, with 7 bases separating them. The CDR3 here is CASSLGELAKNIQYF. The CDR3 DNA is TGTGCCAGCAGCTTAGGGGAGTTAGCCAAAAACATTCAGTACTTC. The full variable domain, its missing parts supplied by reference TRBV11-1 and TRBJ2-4, is EAEVAQSPRYKITEKSQAVAFWCDPISGHATLYWYRQILGQGPELLVQFQDESVVDDSQLPKDRFSAERLKGVDSTLKIQPAELGDSAMYLCASSLGELAKNIQYFGAGTRLSVL.

The chain links TRBV12-3 or TRBV12-4 to TRBJ2-1; D remains unclear. The CDR3 extends over 16 amino acids. The V gene lost 5 bases and the J gene lost 1 base, with 15 bases spanning the gap. The CDR3 nucleotides are TGTGCCAGCAGTATCCGTCGCGTCGAGTCCTACAATGAGCAGTTCTTC. It encodes CASSIRRVESYNEQFF.

This clonotype occurred many times. V usage is TRBV12-5 and J usage is TRBJ2-5; 13 nucleotides line up with TRBD2. V was clipped by 8 bases and J by 3 bases; unmatched bases: 12. The germline V gene has CDR1 LGHNT and CDR2 FRNRAP. The CDR3 runs to 17 residues. CDR3: CASSKPGLAGSEETQYF. The CDR3, as DNA: TGTGCTAGTTCTAAACCGGGACTAGCGGGGTCGGAAGAGACCCAGTACTTC.

The chain has TRBV5-1 and TRBJ2-7; D gene unclear. V lost 1 base, J lost 6 bases, and 8 bases lay in between. This CDR3 has 12 amino acids. The germline V gene has CDR1 SGHRS and CDR2 YFSETQ. The CDR3 here is CASSLRMGEQYF. The CDR3 DNA is TGCGCCAGCAGCTTGAGAATGGGCGAGCAGTACTTC.

This clonotype was counted a few times. This rearrangement joins TRBV7-9 to TRBJ2-5, with TRBD2 matching 9 bases. This CDR3 region has 15 residues. Trimming took 1 base from V and 2 from J; bases not matched to a gene: 2. Germline CDR1 reads SEHNR; CDR2 reads FQNEAQ (reference sequence). The CDR3 region has the DNA TGTGCCAGCAGCTTAGAAGCGGGAGGACAAGAGACCCAGTACTTC. Its protein is CASSLEAGGQETQYF.

This clonotype was seen more than once but under ten times. This rearrangement joins TRBV6-5 to TRBJ2-7, with D perhaps TRBD1 (7 bases). Trimming shortened V by 7 bases and J by 5 bases, and 24 bases separated the two germline ends. Germline CDR1 reads MNHEY; CDR2 reads SVGAGI. This CDR3 region has 16 residues. The CDR3 sequence is CASTHRRAGGKNEQYF. The CDR3 nucleotides are TGTGCCAGCACCCACCGGAGGGCAGGGGGGAAGAACGAGCAGTACTTC.

V and J are TRBV28 and TRBJ2-7; 7 nucleotides align to TRBD1. After removal of 6 bases from V and 3 bases from J, the junction contained 8 bases not matched to a gene. The CDR3 contains 14 residues. The V gene's germline CDR1 is MDHEN and CDR2 SYDVKM. The CDR3 region has the DNA TGTGCCAGCAGCTTACCGGGACAGTACTACGAGCAGTACTTC. Its translation is CASSLPGQYYEQYF.

The table lists this clonotype with a few counts. J is TRBJ1-1 and V is TRBV6-5; TRBD1 matches at 7 bases. The V and J ends lost 2 bases and 5 bases, in that order; junction bases with no gene match: 5. Germline V gene lookup returns CDR1 MNHEY and CDR2 SVGAGI. The CDR3 loop spans 14 amino acids. The DNA for the CDR3 is TGTGCCAGCAGTTACGACAGGGAGAGGACTGAAGCTTTCTTT. This codes for CASSYDRERTEAFF.

The CDR3 sequence is CASRSQGTFQPQHF. CDR3 coding DNA: TGTGCCAGCAGAAGTCAGGGGACTTTTCAGCCCCAGCATTTT. The chain couples TRBV27 to TRBJ1-5; maybe TRBD1 (6 bases). Looked up from germline, CDR1 is MNHEY and CDR2 is SMNVEV (reference sequence). Trimming removed 6 bases at V and 6 bases at J, with 15 bases between. This CDR3 is 14 amino acids long.

This clonotype was detected only a few times. The V gene is TRBV7-2, the J gene TRBJ1-1; possible D gene TRBD1, 5 bases. The CDR3 extends over 15 amino acids. The germline CDR1 and CDR2 sequences are SGHTA and FQGNSA. V shed 1 base and J shed 3 bases, with 12 bases lying between them. This CDR3 is CASSLEAGSYTEAFF. The CDR3 nucleotides read TGTGCCAGCAGCTTAGAGGCAGGGAGTTACACTGAAGCTTTCTTT.

This clonotype was found many times. V and J are TRBV12-3 or TRBV12-4 and TRBJ2-7; no reliable D call. CDR3 length: 13 residues. Trimming stripped 3 bases from V and 2 bases from J, with 8 bases between. Here the CDR3 reads CASSLYSTYEQYF. The CDR3 DNA reads TGTGCCAGCAGTTTGTACAGTACCTACGAGCAGTACTTC.

Many counts were recorded for this clonotype. The chain employs TRBV7-9 and TRBJ1-4; D is perhaps TRBD1 (5 bases). CDR3 length equals 16 residues. Germline-derived CDR1 and CDR2 are SEHNR and FQNEAQ (reference sequence). The ends were cut back, 3 bases at V and 7 bases at J, with 18 bases in the middle. The CDR3 DNA reads as TGTGCCAGCAGCTTGGGGGACGTCTCAGGGTTTGAAAAACTGTTTTTT. Amino acids: CASSLGDVSGFEKLFF. The whole variable domain, remainder taken from reference TRBV7-9 and TRBJ1-4, is DTGVSQNPRHKITKRGQNVTFRCDPISEHNRLYWYRQTLGQGPEFLTYFQNEAQLEKSRLLSDRFSAERPKGSFSTLEIQRTEQGDSAMYLCASSLGDVSGFEKLFFGSGTQLSVL.

This clonotype was seen a few times. The V and J genes are TRBV25-1 and TRBJ1-1; perhaps TRBD1 as D (6 bases). The germline V and J ends were trimmed by 4 bases and 4 bases, with 10 bases remaining between them. Germline V gene data show CDR1 as MGHDK and CDR2 as SYGVNS. The CDR3 is made up of 13 amino acids. In DNA form, the CDR3 reads TGTGCCAGCAGTGCCGGGACACCCACTGAAGCTTTCTTT. Its translation is CASSAGTPTEAFF. Looking up the rest from reference TRBV25-1 and TRBJ1-1 gives the full variable domain: EADIYQTPRYLVIGTGKKITLECSQTMGHDKMYWYQQDPGMELHLIHYSYGVNSTEKGDLSSESTVSRIRTEHFPLTLESARPSHTSQYLCASSAGTPTEAFFGQGTRLTVV.

V usage is TRBV3-1 and J usage is TRBJ2-1, with D unresolved. Germline values: CDR1 LGHDT, CDR2 YNNKEL (reference sequence). V was cut by 4 bases and J by 10 bases, with 8 bases left in between. This CDR3 region has 11 residues. The DNA for the CDR3 is TGTGCCAGCAGCCTAATGGGGGAGCAGTTCTTC. Translated: CASSLMGEQFF.

This clonotype was detected ten times or more. The V gene is TRBV20-1, the J gene TRBJ1-2; D not certain. The CDR3 is made up of 11 amino acids. Germline V gene sequence: CDR1 DFQATT, CDR2 SNEGSKA (reference sequence). Trimming took 5 bases from V and 5 from J, leaving 9 bases between them. CDR3 sequence reads: CSAPEGYGYTF. CDR3 nucleotides: TGCAGTGCTCCAGAGGGATATGGCTACACCTTC.

In its sample, this clonotype was seen many times. CDR3 protein: CASSLRGGGDNEQFF. In nucleotides, the CDR3 is TGTGCCAGCAGTTTACGAGGGGGAGGAGACAATGAGCAGTTCTTC. The chain is built from TRBV12-3 or TRBV12-4 and TRBJ2-1; tentatively, D is TRBD1 or TRBD2 (6 bases each). The CDR3 spans 15 residues. V was clipped by 2 bases and J by 5 bases, with 13 bases between them.

Only a few counts were recorded for this clonotype. The genes are TRBV7-2 and TRBJ1-1, with 10 bases that match TRBD1. The CDR3 covers 12 residues. The junction had 2 bases not matched to a gene; V was cut back by 3 bases and J by 10 bases. CDR1 and CDR2 from the germline V gene are SGHTA and FQGNSA. CDR3 nucleotides: TGTGCCAGCAGCTTGGGGGACAGGGGAGCTTTCTTT. Translated: CASSLGDRGAFF.